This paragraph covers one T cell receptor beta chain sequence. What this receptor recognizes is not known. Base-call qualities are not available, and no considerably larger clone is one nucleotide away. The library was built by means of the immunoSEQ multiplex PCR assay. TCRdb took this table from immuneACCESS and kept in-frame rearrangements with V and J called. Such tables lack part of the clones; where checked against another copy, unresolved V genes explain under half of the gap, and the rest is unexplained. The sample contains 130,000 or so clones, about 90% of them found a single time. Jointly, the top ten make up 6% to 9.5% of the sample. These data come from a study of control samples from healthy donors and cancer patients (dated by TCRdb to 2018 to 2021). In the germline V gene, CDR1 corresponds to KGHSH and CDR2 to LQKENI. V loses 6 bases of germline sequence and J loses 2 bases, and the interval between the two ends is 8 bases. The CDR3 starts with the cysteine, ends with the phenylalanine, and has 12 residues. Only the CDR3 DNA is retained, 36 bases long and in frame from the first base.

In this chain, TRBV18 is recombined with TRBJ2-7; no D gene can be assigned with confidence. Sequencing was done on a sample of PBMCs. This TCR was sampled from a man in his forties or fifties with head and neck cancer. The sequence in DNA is TGTGCCAGCTCCCTAAGCCCCTACGAGCAGTACTTC. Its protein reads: CASSLSPYEQYF.